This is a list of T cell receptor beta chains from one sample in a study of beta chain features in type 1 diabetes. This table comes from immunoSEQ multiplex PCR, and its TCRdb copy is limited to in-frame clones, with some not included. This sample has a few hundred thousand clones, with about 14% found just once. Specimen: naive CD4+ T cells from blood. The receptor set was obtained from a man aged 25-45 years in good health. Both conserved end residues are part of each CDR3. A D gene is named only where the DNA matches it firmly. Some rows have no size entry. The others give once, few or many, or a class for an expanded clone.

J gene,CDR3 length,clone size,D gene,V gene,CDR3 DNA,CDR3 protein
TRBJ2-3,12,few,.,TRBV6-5,TGTGCCAGCAGGGTGAGCACAGATACGCAGTATTTT,CASRVSTDTQYF
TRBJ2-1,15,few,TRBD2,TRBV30,TGTGCCTGGAACCCGGGACTAGCGGGAGTCAATGAGCAGTTCTTC,CAWNPGLAGVNEQFF
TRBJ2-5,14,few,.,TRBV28,TGTGCCAGCAGTTCAGTCGACAGGATGGAGACCCAGTACTTC,CASSSVDRMETQYF
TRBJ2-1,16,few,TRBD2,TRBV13,TGTGCCAGCACCCCTCTAGCGGGAGGGCAAATCAATGAGCAGTTCTTC,CASTPLAGGQINEQFF
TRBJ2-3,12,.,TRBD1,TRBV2,TGTGCCAGCAGTCGGGGAGACAGGGTCGGGTATTTT,CASSRGDRVGYF
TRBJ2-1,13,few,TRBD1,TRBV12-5,TGTGCTAGTGCCTTGGACAGGGTGAATGAGCAGTTCTTC,CASALDRVNEQFF
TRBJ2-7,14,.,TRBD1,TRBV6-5,TGTGCCAGCAGTCGAGGACAGGGGGACTACGAGCAGTACTTC,CASSRGQGDYEQYF
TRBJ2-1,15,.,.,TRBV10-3,TGTGCCATCAGTGAGTCGACAAGAGGGAACAATGAGCAGTTCTTC,CAISESTRGNNEQFF
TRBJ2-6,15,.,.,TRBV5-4,TGTGCCAGCAGCTTAGACCCTGTCCGGGCCAACGTCCTGACTTTC,CASSLDPVRANVLTF
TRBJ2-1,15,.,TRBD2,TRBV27,TGTGCCAGCAGTTTACAGGGACTAGTCTACAATGAGCAGTTCTTC,CASSLQGLVYNEQFF
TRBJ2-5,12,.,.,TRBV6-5,TGTGCCAGCCGCCGAAGGCCAGAGACCCAGTACTTC,CASRRRPETQYF
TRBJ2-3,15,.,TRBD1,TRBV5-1,TGCGCCAGCAATTCTGGACAGGGTATAATTGATACGCAGTATTTT,CASNSGQGIIDTQYF
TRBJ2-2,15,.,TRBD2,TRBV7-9,TGTGCCAGCAGCTTCAGCGGGAGGAACACCGGGGAGCTGTTTTTT,CASSFSGRNTGELFF
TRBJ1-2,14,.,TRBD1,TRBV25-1,TGTGCCAGCAGTGAGGCGGGACAGAACTATGGCTACACCTTC,CASSEAGQNYGYTF
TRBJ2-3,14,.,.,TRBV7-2,TGTGCCAGCAACTGGGACTTAAGCACAGATACGCAGTATTTT,CASNWDLSTDTQYF
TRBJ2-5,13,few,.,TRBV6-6,TGTGCCAGCAGTGTTGTGGTCCAAGAGACCCAGTACTTC,CASSVVVQETQYF
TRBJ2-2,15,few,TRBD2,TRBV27,TGTGCCAGCAGTTTTCATGGACTAGGAGCCGGGGAGCTGTTTTTT,CASSFHGLGAGELFF
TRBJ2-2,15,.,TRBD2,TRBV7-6,TGTGCCAGCAGCTCACCGGGACTAGGGCCCGGGGAGCTGTTTTTT,CASSSPGLGPGELFF
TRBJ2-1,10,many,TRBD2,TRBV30,TGTGCCTGGAGTGTAACTAGCGTGTTCTTC,CAWSVTSVFF
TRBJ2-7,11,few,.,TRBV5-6,TGTGCCAGCAGCTTGTTCGGCGAGCAGTACTTC,CASSLFGEQYF
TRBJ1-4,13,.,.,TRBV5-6,TGTGCCAGCAGCTTGCCAGCAGATGAAAAACTGTTTTTT,CASSLPADEKLFF
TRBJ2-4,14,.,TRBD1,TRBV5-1,TGCGCCAGCAGCTTGCGACAGGGAGAAAACATTCAGTACTTC,CASSLRQGENIQYF
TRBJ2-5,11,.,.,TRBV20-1,TGCAGTTATCGGAGGGGAGAGACCCAGTACTTC,CSYRRGETQYF
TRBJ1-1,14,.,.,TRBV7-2,TGTGCCAGCAGTTCAATAAGCAGGGAAACTGAAGCTTTCTTT,CASSSISRETEAFF
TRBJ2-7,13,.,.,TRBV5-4,TGTGCCAGCAGCTTTTCGCAGGGTGGCGAGCAGTACTTC,CASSFSQGGEQYF
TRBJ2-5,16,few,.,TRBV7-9,TGTGCCAGCAGCTTAGAGTTACAAAAACAAGGAGAGACCCAGTACTTC,CASSLELQKQGETQYF
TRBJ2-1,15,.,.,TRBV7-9,TGTGCCAGCAGTACCAGTGGGGCAGCTTACAATGAGCAGTTCTTC,CASSTSGAAYNEQFF
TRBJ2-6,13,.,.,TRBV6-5,TGTGCCAGCAGCCTAACTGGGGCCAACGTCCTGACTTTC,CASSLTGANVLTF
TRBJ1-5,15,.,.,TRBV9,TGTGCCAGCAGCGCTCAAGGGGGGCAAACTCAGCCCCAGCATTTT,CASSAQGGQTQPQHF
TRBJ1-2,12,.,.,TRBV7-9,TGTGCCAGCAGCTCAGGGGACTATGGCTACACCTTC,CASSSGDYGYTF
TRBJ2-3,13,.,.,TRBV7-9,TGTGCCAGCAGCACAGGGAGCACAGATACGCAGTATTTT,CASSTGSTDTQYF
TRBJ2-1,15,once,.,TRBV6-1,TGTGCCAGCAGTGAACAGCTGGGCTCCTACAATGAGCAGTTCTTC,CASSEQLGSYNEQFF
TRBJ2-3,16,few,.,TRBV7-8,TGTGCCAGCAGCTTAGAGCCCGGCAGGGAGACAGATACGCAGTATTTT,CASSLEPGRETDTQYF
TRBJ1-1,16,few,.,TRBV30,TGTGCCTGGAGTGTTGGACTTTCCTGGGACGACGAAATGGCTTTCTTT,CAWSVGLSWDDEMAFF
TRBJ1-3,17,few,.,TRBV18,TGTGCCAGCTCACCTTTCCCTGGTGGGGGAAGTGGAAACACCATATATTTT,CASSPFPGGGSGNTIYF
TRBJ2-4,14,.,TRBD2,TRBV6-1,TGTGCCAGCAGTGGGTCGGGACTAGTAAACATTCAGTACTTC,CASSGSGLVNIQYF
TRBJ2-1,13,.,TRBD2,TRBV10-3,TGTGCCAGATCTAGCGGGGATCACAATGAGCAGTTCTTC,CARSSGDHNEQFF
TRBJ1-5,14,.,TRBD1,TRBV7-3,TGTGCCAGCAGACAACAGGGGTTCGCTCAGCCCCAGCATTTT,CASRQQGFAQPQHF
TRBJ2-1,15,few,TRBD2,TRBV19,TGTGCCAGTAGTATGGGCGGGAGGGCCTACAATGAGCAGTTCTTC,CASSMGGRAYNEQFF
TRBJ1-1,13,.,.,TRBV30,TGTGCCTGGAGTTCTAAGTCGCACACTGAAGCTTTCTTT,CAWSSKSHTEAFF
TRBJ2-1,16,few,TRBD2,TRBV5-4,TGTGCCAGCAGCTTGGGCGGGACTAGCCGCTACAATGAGCAGTTCTTC,CASSLGGTSRYNEQFF
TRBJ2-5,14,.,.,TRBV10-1,TGCGCCAGCAGCCTCCCGGGGTCAGGGGAGACCCAGTACTTC,CASSLPGSGETQYF
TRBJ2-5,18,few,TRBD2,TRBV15,TGTGCCACCAGCAGCGCTGGGACTAGCGGACTGTACCAAGAGACCCAGTACTTC,CATSSAGTSGLYQETQYF
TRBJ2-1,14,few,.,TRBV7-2,TGTGCCAGCAGCCCTATGACCATATACAATGAGCAGTTCTTC,CASSPMTIYNEQFF
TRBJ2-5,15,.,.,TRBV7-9,TGTGCCAGCAGCTTAGCGGGGACGCTAAGGGGGACCCAGTACTTC,CASSLAGTLRGTQYF
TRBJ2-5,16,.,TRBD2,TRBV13,TGTGCCAGCAGCTCGCGCCGGACTAGTTGGAGAGAGACCCAGTACTTC,CASSSRRTSWRETQYF
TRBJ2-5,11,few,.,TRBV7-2,TGTGCCAGCAGCCAGAGGGAGACCCAGTACTTC,CASSQRETQYF
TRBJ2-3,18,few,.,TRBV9,TGTGCCAGCAGCCCCCCACTTCGGGGGAGCCTAGGAGGAGATACGCAGTATTTT,CASSPPLRGSLGGDTQYF
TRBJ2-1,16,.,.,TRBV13,TGTGCCAGCAGCCGAACACCCGGGACTGACTACAATGAGCAGTTCTTC,CASSRTPGTDYNEQFF
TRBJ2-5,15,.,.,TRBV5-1,TGCGCCAGCAGCAGGGACCCGCAGGGGCAAGAGACCCAGTACTTC,CASSRDPQGQETQYF
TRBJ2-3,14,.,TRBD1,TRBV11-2,TGTGCCAGCAGCTTGGGGACAGGGACAGATACGCAGTATTTT,CASSLGTGTDTQYF
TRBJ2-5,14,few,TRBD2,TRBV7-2,TGTGCCAGCAGTTTTCAGCGGGGGCAAGAGACCCAGTACTTC,CASSFQRGQETQYF
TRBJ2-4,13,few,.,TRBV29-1,TGCAGCGTTCGGCAGGGGACGCAAAACATTCAGTACTTC,CSVRQGTQNIQYF
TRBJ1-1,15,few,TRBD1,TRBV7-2,TGTGCCAGCAGCGCCAACGACAGGGTTAACACTGAAGCTTTCTTT,CASSANDRVNTEAFF
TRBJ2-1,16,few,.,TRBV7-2,TGTGCCAGCAGCTTAATCTCGTTCTCGCTGACAAGTGAGCAGTTCTTC,CASSLISFSLTSEQFF